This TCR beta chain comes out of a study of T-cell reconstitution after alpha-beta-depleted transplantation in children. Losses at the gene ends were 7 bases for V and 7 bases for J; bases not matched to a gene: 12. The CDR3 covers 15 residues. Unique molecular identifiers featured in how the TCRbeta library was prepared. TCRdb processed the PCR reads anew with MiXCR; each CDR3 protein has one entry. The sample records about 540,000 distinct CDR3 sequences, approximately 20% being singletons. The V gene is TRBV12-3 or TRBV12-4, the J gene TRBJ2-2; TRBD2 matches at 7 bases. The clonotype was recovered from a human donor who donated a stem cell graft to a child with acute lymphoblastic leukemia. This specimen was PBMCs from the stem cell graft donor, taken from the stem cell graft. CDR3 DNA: TGTGCCAGCACCCCTTTTAGAGCGGGGTACGGGGAGCTGTTTTTT. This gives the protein CASTPFRAGYGELFF.